The rows below give T cell receptor beta chains drawn from one sample of a study of OX40 agonist ivuxolimab in advanced cancers. TCRdb's copy holds only in-frame clones and misses some; the assay was immunoSEQ multiplex PCR. The sample carries about 73,000 clones, 75% to 95% recorded once. This specimen was CD4+ or CD8+ T cells sorted from blood, taken in a trial of the OX40 agonist ivuxolimab. All receptors come from an adult with an advanced solid tumor such as melanoma, head and neck, liver or kidney cancer. CDR3s include the opening cysteine and the closing phenylalanine or tryptophan. Clone size, where shown, is once, few, many, or a class for clones that have expanded.

>-|TRBV5-4|TRBJ1-1
CASSLRFPNTEAFF
>-|TRBV19|TRBJ2-7
CARPPGLVEQYF
>-|TRBV19|TRBJ2-3
CASSNQRTSTDTQYF
>-|TRBV18|TRBJ1-4
CASTTTTNEKLFF
>-|TRBV19|TRBJ1-2
CASSTRPKGGYTF
>-|TRBV5-1|TRBJ2-1
CASSRETYNEQFF
>few|TRBV28|TRBJ2-5
CASSLPGYHQETQYF
>-|TRBV7-9|TRBJ2-3
CASSPLGDTQYF
>-|TRBV6-1|TRBJ2-1
CASIERGMTYNEQFF
>-|TRBV30|TRBJ1-5
CAWSNNNSNQPQHF
>once|TRBV30|TRBJ2-4
CAGSSGAKNIQYF
>-|TRBV7-6|TRBJ1-5
CASSPRGPGEPQHF
>-|TRBV21-1|TRBJ1-5
CARDRDDSNQPQHF
>-|TRBV4-2|TRBJ2-3
CASSQEAGMGTDTQYF
>-|TRBV5-6|TRBJ2-2
CASSTWTGRTGELFF
>-|TRBV30|TRBJ2-3
CAWSVGQGVPDTQYF
>-|TRBV5-1|TRBJ2-2
CASSPDRIGELFF
>-|TRBV7-3|TRBJ2-1
CASSPTGVYNEQFF
>-|TRBV19|TRBJ2-7
CASSMVGGSRYEQYF
>-|TRBV7-2|TRBJ2-7
CASSITPDVHLAPYEQYF
>-|TRBV18|TRBJ1-4
CASSGASNEKLFF
>-|TRBV5-8|TRBJ2-1
CASSFSGGRSYNEQFF
>-|TRBV9|TRBJ1-3
CASSARQFMSGNTIYF
>-|TRBV11-3|TRBJ2-3
CASSGGQTSGSTDTQYF
>-|TRBV7-3|TRBJ2-2
CASSLRARGTGELFF
>-|TRBV9|TRBJ2-1
CASSPRGDPLDNEQFF
>-|TRBV7-2|TRBJ1-3
CASSQQRSGNTIYF
>-|TRBV4-3|TRBJ2-5
CASSRVSRETQYF